The 15 T cell receptor beta chains below were found in one sample sequenced in a study of vaccination and CD4 T cells after COVID-19. Antigens for these TCRs are unknown. Once obtained from cultured CD4+ T cells, the DNA was sequenced using the Oncomine TCR Beta short-read assay. TCRdb re-called the PCR reads with MiXCR, one entry per CDR3 protein. Among several thousand distinct CDR3 sequences, 55% to 75% were seen once, and the ten largest hold over 10%. Treatment in this sample: roughly nine-day PBMC culture with coronavirus spike peptide pools or control peptides (ViraFEST assay). Sequences were derived from cultured CD4+ T cells from blood, sampled after SARS-CoV-2 vaccination. The receptor set was obtained from a human donor with COVID-19.

The chain combines TRBV27 with TRBJ1-2; D is unresolved. This CDR3 region has 13 residues. The germline V gene has CDR1 MNHEY and CDR2 SMNVEV (reference sequence). Between the trimmed V and J ends, which lost 3 bases and 2 bases, there was a span of 7 bases. CDR3 nucleotides: TGTGCCAGCAGTTTGATCAGGAACTATGGCTACACCTTC. Protein product: CASSLIRNYGYTF.

This sequence joins TRBV20-1 and TRBJ2-3; TRBD2 aligns across 10 bases. Germline lookup yields CDR1 DFQATT and CDR2 SNEGSKA (reference sequence). CDR3 length: 13 residues. Unmatched junction bases numbered 1, after V lost 1 base and J lost 6 bases. CDR3 DNA: TGCAGTGCTAGAGTAGCGGGGGGCGATACGCAGTATTTT. It is translated as CSARVAGGDTQYF.

The chain carries TRBV6-1 and TRBJ2-5, with 7 positions matching TRBD2. There are 15 residues in the CDR3. CDR1 is MNHNS and CDR2 is SASEGT in the germline V gene. The junction had 12 bases not matched to a gene; V was cut back by 6 bases and J by 5 bases. DNA for the CDR3: TGTGCCAGCAGGCGGGAGACTAGCTTGGGCGAGACCCAGTACTTC. This codes for CASRRETSLGETQYF.

The chain is built from TRBV6-1 and TRBJ2-6; D perhaps matches TRBD1 (5 bases). The V gene lost 7 bases and the J gene lost 0 bases, with 19 bases spanning the gap. The CDR3 contains 18 residues. CDR1 MNHNS and CDR2 SASEGT come from the germline V gene. In nucleotides, the CDR3 is TGTGCCAGCACCTCGGCGCCAGGGCCGGGCTCTGGGGCCAACGTCCTGACTTTC. Translated, it gives CASTSAPGPGSGANVLTF.

The chain recombines TRBV19 with TRBJ1-2; tentatively, D is TRBD1 (5 bases). Germline values: CDR1 LNHDA, CDR2 SQIVND (reference sequence). Trimming shortened V by 8 bases and J by 8 bases, and 24 bases separated the two germline ends. The length of the CDR3 is 15 residues. In DNA form, the CDR3 reads TGTGCCAGTCTCCCCTCTCAAGCAGGGTATAGCGGCTACACCTTC. Amino acid sequence: CASLPSQAGYSGYTF.

This clonotype appeared a few times. The rearrangement uses TRBV20-1 and TRBJ1-5; TRBD1 is a possible D gene (5 bases). This CDR3 comprises 12 residues. Germline assignment: CDR1 DFQATT and CDR2 SNEGSKA (reference sequence). Trimming removed 7 bases at V and 2 bases at J, with 9 bases between. The CDR3 is CSVGGGNQPQHF. In DNA, the CDR3 is TGCAGTGTCGGGGGGGGCAATCAGCCCCAGCATTTT.

This clonotype has only one observation. This chain joins TRBV6-1 and TRBJ2-5; 8 nucleotides match TRBD1. V shed 6 bases, J shed 5 bases, and the junction held 8 bases outside the gene matches. This CDR3 region has 14 residues. CDR1 and CDR2 from the germline V gene are MNHNS and SASEGT. This CDR3 reads CASSPQGAGETQYF. Written as DNA, the CDR3 is TGTGCCAGCAGCCCGCAGGGGGCGGGGGAGACCCAGTACTTC.

The gene calls are TRBV2 and TRBJ1-1; D is uncertain. Trimming removed 4 bases at V and 3 bases at J, with 3 bases between. Germline assignment: CDR1 SNHLY and CDR2 FYNNEI. This CDR3 is 11 amino acids long. The CDR3 is CASSADTEAFF. The CDR3 nucleotides are TGTGCCAGCAGTGCCGACACTGAAGCTTTCTTT.

The chain links TRBV10-3 to TRBJ1-4, with unresolved D. Germline V gene lookup returns CDR1 ENHRY and CDR2 SYGVKD. V was cut by 4 bases and J by 4 bases, with 7 bases left in between. This CDR3 spans 13 amino acids. This chain's CDR3 is CAISGRINEKLFF. The CDR3 region has the DNA TGTGCCATCAGTGGACGGATTAATGAAAAACTGTTTTTT.

This clonotype showed up just a few times. The chain carries TRBV6-1 and TRBJ1-1, with D hard to call. Per the germline V gene, CDR1 is MNHNS and CDR2 is SASEGT. This CDR3 comprises 15 residues. The V end lost 2 bases, the J end lost 0 bases, and 10 bases lay between the germline ends. As DNA, the CDR3 is TGTGCCAGCAGTGAAAACGTCCTATTGAACACTGAAGCTTTCTTT. Its protein product is CASSENVLLNTEAFF.

The chain employs TRBV18 and TRBJ2-5, with D perhaps matching TRBD2 (5 bases). Trimming pared 0 bases from V and 8 bases from J, leaving 13 bases between. Germline loops: CDR1 KGHSH, CDR2 LQKENI. The length of the CDR3 is 14 residues. Written as DNA, the CDR3 is TGTGCCAGCTCACCACCTGCGGGCTTAGGCACCCAGTACTTC. This gives the protein CASSPPAGLGTQYF.

This chain links TRBV19 with TRBJ2-5; D unresolved. The ends were cut back, 10 bases at V and 4 bases at J, with 13 bases in the middle. The germline V gene encodes CDR1 LNHDA and CDR2 SQIVND (reference sequence). The CDR3 covers 12 residues. For the CDR3, the DNA is TGTGCCACGTCCAGTCCGGGAGAGACCCAGTACTTC. Its protein product is CATSSPGETQYF.

This clonotype has just one count. The V call is TRBV6-1, the J call TRBJ2-5; maybe TRBD2 (5 bases). Trimming removed 0 bases at V and 3 bases at J, with 11 bases between. The CDR3 extends over 15 amino acids. Looked up from germline, CDR1 is MNHNS and CDR2 is SASEGT. The CDR3 protein is CASSEARVAKETQYF. CDR3 sequence (DNA): TGTGCCAGCAGTGAAGCGAGGGTAGCCAAAGAGACCCAGTACTTC.

This sequence joins TRBV20-1 and TRBJ2-5; 11 nucleotides align to TRBD2. V shed 5 bases and J 5 bases; nucleotides not matched to a gene: 7. The CDR3 has 14 residues. The germline gives CDR1 DFQATT, CDR2 SNEGSKA (reference sequence). CDR3 sequence: CSAPGLAVGETQYF. In DNA form, the CDR3 reads TGCAGTGCTCCGGGACTAGCGGTAGGGGAGACCCAGTACTTC.

V is TRBV19 and J is TRBJ1-2; TRBD1 agrees at 8 bases. Germline assignment: CDR1 LNHDA and CDR2 SQIVND (reference sequence). V lost 7 bases to trimming and J lost 7 bases; unmatched junction nucleotides: 8. The CDR3 totals 13 residues. CDR3 coding DNA: TGTGCCAGTAAGGAGACAGGGGATTCTGGCTACACCTTC. As protein: CASKETGDSGYTF.